This T cell receptor (beta chain) was observed in a study of cytomegalovirus exposure and HLA in healthy donors. PCR employed 60 Vbeta and 13 Jbeta primers. The assay was immunoSEQ multiplex PCR, and TCRdb's table has in-frame clones only and misses some. Of about 200,000 clones listed, approximately 80% are singletons. The length of the CDR3 is 14 residues. V trimming: 5 bases; J trimming: 5 bases; junction bases outside the gene matches: 5. Per germline, CDR1 MGHRA and CDR2 YSYEKL. J is TRBJ2-7 and V is TRBV4-1, with TRBD1 identical over 11 bases. This clonotype originated in a boy aged 2 to 10 in good health and CMV-seronegative. The specimen sequenced was PBMCs. The CDR3 region has the DNA TGCGCCAGCAGCGCATGGACAGGGGGCAACGAGCAGTACTTC. Translated, it gives CASSAWTGGNEQYF.